Given below is one TCR beta chain in context. This sample is part of a study of blood T cell repertoires in COVID-19. Germline V lookup: CDR1 SQVTM, CDR2 ANQGSEA. The CDR3 consists of 12 residues. V dropped 4 bases and J dropped 10; count of bases not matched to a gene: 9. The protocol was immunoSEQ multiplex PCR, while the TCRdb copy is restricted to in-frame clones and leaves out a portion. The profile shows some 180,000 clones, roughly 78% of them singletons. The specimen sequenced was peripheral blood. The TCR comes from a woman older than 75 with active or convalescent COVID-19. J is TRBJ1-2 and V is TRBV29-1, with 7 nucleotides matching TRBD1. The CDR3: CSVVLQGYTYTF. The CDR3 region has the DNA TGCAGCGTTGTCTTACAGGGGTATACCTACACCTTC.